The 3 T cell receptor beta chains in this list originate from one sample, sequenced in a study of Graves' ophthalmopathy and Graves' hyperthyroidism. Researchers took RNA transcripts and amplified TCR beta CDR3 regions from them. Second-round multiplex PCR came after first-round RT-PCR with HTBI primers. TCRdb reanalysed the multiplex PCR reads using MiXCR and keeps one entry per CDR3 protein. The sample lists more than 1,000,000 distinct CDR3 sequences; around a third were seen once. Sequencing was carried out using peripheral blood or thyroid tissue (not recorded which). These receptors originate from an adult man with Graves' hyperthyroidism.

This clonotype has ten or more counts. V usage is TRBV7-9 and J usage is TRBJ2-5; unclear D gene. This CDR3 comprises 13 residues. V was shortened by 4 bases and J by 4 bases, with 10 bases between the two germline ends. Germline CDR1 reads SEHNR; CDR2 reads FQNEAQ (reference sequence). The chain's CDR3 is CASSYITGETQYF. The CDR3 DNA reads as TGTGCCAGCAGCTATATAACCGGAGAGACCCAGTACTTC.

V and J are TRBV12-3 or TRBV12-4 and TRBJ2-5, with 7 positions matching TRBD1. The CDR3 contains 15 residues. The trim removed 6 bases at V and 5 bases at J, leaving 12 bases unmatched. The CDR3, as DNA: TGTGCCAGCAGCCTGACAGGGTTCCCCGGTGAGACCCAGTACTTC. Protein: CASSLTGFPGETQYF.

At least ten counts were recorded for this clonotype. The chain uses TRBV7-2 and TRBJ1-5, with 8 bases matching TRBD1. The CDR3 consists of 15 residues. Germline CDR1 and CDR2: SGHTA and FQGNSA. J was trimmed by 5 bases and V by 4 bases; bases with no gene match: 7. The CDR3 here is CASSSGQGWDQPQHF. CDR3 coding DNA: TGTGCCAGCAGCTCAGGACAGGGCTGGGATCAGCCCCAGCATTTT.